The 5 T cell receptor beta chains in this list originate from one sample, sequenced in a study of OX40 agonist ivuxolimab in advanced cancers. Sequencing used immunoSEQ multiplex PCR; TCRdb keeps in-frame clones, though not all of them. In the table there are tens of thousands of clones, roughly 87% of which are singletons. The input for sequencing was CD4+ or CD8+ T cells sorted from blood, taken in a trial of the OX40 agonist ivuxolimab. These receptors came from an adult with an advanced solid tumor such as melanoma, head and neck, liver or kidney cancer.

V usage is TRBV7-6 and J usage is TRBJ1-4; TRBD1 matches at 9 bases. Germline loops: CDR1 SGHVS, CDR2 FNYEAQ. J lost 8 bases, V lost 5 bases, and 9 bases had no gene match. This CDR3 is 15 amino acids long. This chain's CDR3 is CASSKRTGAGEKLFF. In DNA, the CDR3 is TGTGCCAGCAGCAAGCGGACAGGGGCTGGGGAAAAACTGTTTTTT.

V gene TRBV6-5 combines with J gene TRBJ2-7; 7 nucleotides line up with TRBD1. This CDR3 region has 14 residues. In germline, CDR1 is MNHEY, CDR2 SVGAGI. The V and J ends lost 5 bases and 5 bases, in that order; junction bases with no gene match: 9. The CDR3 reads CASSPQTGNHEQYV. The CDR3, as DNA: TGTGCCAGCAGTCCACAGACAGGGAACCACGAGCAGTACGTC.

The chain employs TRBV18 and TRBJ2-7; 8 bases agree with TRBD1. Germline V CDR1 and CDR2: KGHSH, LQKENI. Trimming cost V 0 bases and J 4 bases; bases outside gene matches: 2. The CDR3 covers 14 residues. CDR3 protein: CASSPPGQEYEQYV. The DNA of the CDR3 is TGTGCCAGCTCACCACCGGGACAGGAATACGAGCAGTACGTC.

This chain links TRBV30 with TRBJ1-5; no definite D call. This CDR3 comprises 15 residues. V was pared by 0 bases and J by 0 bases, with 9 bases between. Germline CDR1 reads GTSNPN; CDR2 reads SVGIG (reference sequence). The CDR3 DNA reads TGTGCCTGGAGTGTAAAGGGCAGTAGCAATCAGCCCCAGCATTTT. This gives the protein CAWSVKGSSNQPQHF.

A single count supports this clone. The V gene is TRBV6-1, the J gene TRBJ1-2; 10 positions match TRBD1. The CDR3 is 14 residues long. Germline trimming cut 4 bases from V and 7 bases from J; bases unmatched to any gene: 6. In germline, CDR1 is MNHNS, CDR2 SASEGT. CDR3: CASSGRDRGGGYTF. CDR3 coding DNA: TGTGCCAGCAGTGGCCGGGACAGGGGAGGTGGCTACACCTTC.